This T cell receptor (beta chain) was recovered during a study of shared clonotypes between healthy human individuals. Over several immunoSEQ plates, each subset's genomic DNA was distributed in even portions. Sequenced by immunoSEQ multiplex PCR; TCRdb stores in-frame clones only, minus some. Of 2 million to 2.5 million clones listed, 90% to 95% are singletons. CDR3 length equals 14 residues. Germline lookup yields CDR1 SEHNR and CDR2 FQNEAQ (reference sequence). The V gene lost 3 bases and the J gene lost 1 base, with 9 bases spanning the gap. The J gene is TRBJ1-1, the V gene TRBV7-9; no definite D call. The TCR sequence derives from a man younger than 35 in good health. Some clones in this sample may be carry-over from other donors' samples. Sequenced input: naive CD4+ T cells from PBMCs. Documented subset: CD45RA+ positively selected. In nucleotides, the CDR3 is TGTGCCAGCAGCTTCCGGGATCCGAACACTGAAGCTTTCTTT. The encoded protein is CASSFRDPNTEAFF. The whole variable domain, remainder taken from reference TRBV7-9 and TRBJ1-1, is DTGVSQNPRHKITKRGQNVTFRCDPISEHNRLYWYRQTLGQGPEFLTYFQNEAQLEKSRLLSDRFSAERPKGSFSTLEIQRTEQGDSAMYLCASSFRDPNTEAFFGQGTRLTVV.